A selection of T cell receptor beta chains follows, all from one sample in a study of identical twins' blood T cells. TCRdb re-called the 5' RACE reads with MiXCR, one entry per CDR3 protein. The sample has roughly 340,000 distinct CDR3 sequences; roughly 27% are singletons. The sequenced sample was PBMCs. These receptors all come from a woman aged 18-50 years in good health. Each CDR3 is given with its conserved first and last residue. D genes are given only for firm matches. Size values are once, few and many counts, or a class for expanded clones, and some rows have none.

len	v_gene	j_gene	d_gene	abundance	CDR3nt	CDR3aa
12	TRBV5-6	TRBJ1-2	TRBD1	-	TGTGCCAGCAGCCGGGACAGGGCTGGCTACACCTTC	CASSRDRAGYTF
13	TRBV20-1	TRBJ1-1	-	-	TGCAGTGCCCGGGCCAGGGCGAACACTGAAGCTTTCTTT	CSARARANTEAFF
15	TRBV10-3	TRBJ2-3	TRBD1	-	TGTGCCGTCCTAGGACGGACAGGGGGCACAGATACGCAGTATTTT	CAVLGRTGGTDTQYF
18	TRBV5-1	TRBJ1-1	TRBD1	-	TGCGCCAGCAGCTTGAACTTAGGGACAGGGTCGACCAGAGCCGGGGCTTTCTTT	CASSLNLGTGSTRAGAFF
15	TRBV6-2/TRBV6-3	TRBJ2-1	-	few	TGTGCCAGCTGCCCGGGCGGGGCCATTATTAATGAGCAGTTCTTC	CASCPGGAIINEQFF
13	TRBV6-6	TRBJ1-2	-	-	TGTGCCAGCAGTTACTCGGTGGTGCGGGGCTGCACCTTC	CASSYSVVRGCTF
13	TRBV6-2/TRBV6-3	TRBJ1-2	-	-	TGTGCCAGCACCTCGCAGGGAGGGGTAGGCTACACCTTC	CASTSQGGVGYTF
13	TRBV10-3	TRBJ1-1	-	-	TGTGCCACGGTTGGGCCGGGCGGGACTGAAGCTTTCTTT	CATVGPGGTEAFF
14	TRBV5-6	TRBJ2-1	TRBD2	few	TGTGCCAGCAGCTTGGGGACTAGCGGGATAGGACAGTTCTTC	CASSLGTSGIGQFF
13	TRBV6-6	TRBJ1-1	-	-	TGTGCCAGCAGTTATCCGGGGGGCACTGAAGCTTTCTTT	CASSYPGGTEAFF
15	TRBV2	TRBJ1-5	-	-	TGTGCCAGCAAGCCAGGAGGCAGGACAAATCAGCCCCAGCATTTT	CASKPGGRTNQPQHF
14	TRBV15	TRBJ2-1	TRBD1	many	TGTGCCACCAGCCGACAGGGGAAATACAATGAGCAGTTCTTC	CATSRQGKYNEQFF
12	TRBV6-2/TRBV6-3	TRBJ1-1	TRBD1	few	TGTGCCAGCAGTTTCCACAGGGGTAAAGCTTTCTTT	CASSFHRGKAFF
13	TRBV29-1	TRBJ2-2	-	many	TGCAGCGCCGGACGCGAAGACACCGGGGAGCTGTTTTTT	CSAGREDTGELFF
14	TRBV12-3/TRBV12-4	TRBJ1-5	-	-	TGTGCCAGCAGCGAGGGAGGGTACAATCAGCCCCAGCATTTT	CASSEGGYNQPQHF
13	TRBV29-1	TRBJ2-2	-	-	TGCAGCGCCGGTGACAGTGCCCCCGGGGAGCTGTTTTTT	CSAGDSAPGELFF
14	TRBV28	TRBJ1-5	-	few	TGTGCCAGCAGCCCCGGGACGGTGAATCGACCCCAGCATTTT	CASSPGTVNRPQHF